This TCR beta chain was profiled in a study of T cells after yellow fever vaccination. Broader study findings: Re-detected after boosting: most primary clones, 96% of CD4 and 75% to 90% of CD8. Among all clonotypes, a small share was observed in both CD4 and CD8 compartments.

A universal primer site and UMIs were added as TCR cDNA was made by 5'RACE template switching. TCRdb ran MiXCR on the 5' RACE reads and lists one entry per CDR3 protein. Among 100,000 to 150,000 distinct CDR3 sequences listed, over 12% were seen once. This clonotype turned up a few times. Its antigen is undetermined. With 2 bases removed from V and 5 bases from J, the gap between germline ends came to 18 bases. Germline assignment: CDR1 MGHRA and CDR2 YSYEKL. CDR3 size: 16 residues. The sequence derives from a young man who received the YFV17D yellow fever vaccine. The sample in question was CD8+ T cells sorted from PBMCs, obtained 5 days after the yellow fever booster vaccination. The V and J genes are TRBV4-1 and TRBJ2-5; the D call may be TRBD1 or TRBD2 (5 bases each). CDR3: CASSQNPLGEMETQYF. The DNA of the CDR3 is TGCGCCAGCAGCCAAAACCCATTAGGGGAGATGGAGACCCAGTACTTC.